This T cell receptor beta chain was captured by sequencing in a study of blood T cell repertoires in COVID-19. On the study more broadly: Sites across the United States, Italy and Spain contributed samples from acute and convalescent COVID-19.

Produced via immunoSEQ multiplex PCR; TCRdb's table is partial and in-frame only. Of 300,000 or so clones listed, about 85% were seen once; the top ten hold approximately 5.4%. Losses at the gene ends were 3 bases for V and 5 bases for J; bases not matched to a gene: 10. The CDR3 consists of 14 residues. CDR1 and CDR2 from the germline V gene are GTSNPN and SVGIG (reference sequence). This sequence originates from a woman aged 25 to 45 who had recovered from COVID-19. This chain connects TRBV30 to TRBJ2-7; 7 bases match TRBD1. Sequencing used PBMCs or T cells enriched from blood (not recorded which). CDR3 coding DNA: TGTGCCTGGAGGGCCACTACAGGGGTCCACGAGCAGTACTTC. It translates to CAWRATTGVHEQYF.